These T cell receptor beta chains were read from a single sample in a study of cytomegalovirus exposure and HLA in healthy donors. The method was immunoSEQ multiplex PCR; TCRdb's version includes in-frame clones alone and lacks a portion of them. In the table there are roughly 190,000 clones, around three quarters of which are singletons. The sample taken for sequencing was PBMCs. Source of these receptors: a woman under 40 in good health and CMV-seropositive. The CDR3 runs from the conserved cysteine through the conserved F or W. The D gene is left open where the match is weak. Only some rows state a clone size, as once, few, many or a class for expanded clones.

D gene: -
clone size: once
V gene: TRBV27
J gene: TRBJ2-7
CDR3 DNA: TGTGCCAGCAGAGCGGGCCTCTACGAGCAGTACTTC
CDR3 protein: CASRAGLYEQYF

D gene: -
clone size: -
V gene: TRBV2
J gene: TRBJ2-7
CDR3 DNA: TGTGCCAGCACTGTAGACTCGGGCGGGACCGAGCAGTACTTC
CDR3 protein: CASTVDSGGTEQYF

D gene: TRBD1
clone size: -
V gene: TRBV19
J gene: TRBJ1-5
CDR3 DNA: TGTGCCAGTAGTACCCTCCAGGGGGCAGGCGGTCAGCCCCAGCATTTT
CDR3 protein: CASSTLQGAGGQPQHF

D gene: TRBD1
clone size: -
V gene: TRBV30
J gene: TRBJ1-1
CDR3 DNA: TGTGCCTGGAGTGTACGTGGGACAGGGGCAGCTTTCTTT
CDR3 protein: CAWSVRGTGAAFF

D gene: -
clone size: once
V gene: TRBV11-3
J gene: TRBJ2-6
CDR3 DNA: TGTGCCAGCAGCTTGTCAGGCTCTGGGGCCAACGTCCTGACTTTC
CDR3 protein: CASSLSGSGANVLTF

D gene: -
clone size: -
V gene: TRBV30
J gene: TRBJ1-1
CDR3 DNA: TGTGCCTGGAGTGTATTCGGCGGGTCCCTAAACACTGAAGCTTTCTTT
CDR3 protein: CAWSVFGGSLNTEAFF

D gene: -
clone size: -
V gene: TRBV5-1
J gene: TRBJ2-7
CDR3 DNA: TGCGCCAGCAGCAAAGGACAGACCTACGAGCAGTACTTC
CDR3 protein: CASSKGQTYEQYF

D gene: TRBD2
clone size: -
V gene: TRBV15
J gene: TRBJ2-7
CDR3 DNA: TGTGCCACCAGCAGGGCCTTGGGGGGGGAGACGCCCTACGAGCAGTACTTC
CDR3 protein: CATSRALGGETPYEQYF

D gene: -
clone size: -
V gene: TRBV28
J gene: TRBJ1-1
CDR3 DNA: TGTGCCAGCAGGGAACAGGGAAGGGACACTGAAGCTTTCTTT
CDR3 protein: CASREQGRDTEAFF

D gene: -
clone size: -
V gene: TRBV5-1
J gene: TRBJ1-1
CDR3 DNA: TGCGCCAGCAGCTTCACGGGGGGCGATCTCACTGAAGCTTTCTTT
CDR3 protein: CASSFTGGDLTEAFF

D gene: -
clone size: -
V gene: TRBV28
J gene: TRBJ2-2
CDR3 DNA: TGTGCCAGCAGTTATCCTAGGTTAACCGGGGAGCTGTTTTTT
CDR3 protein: CASSYPRLTGELFF

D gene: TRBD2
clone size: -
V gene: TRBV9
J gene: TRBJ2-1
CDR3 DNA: TGTGCCAGCAGCGTAGTAGCTAGCGGGAGGGCCGTCAATGAGCAGTTCTTC
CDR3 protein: CASSVVASGRAVNEQFF

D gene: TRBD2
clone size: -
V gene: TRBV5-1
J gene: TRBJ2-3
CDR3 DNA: TGCGCCAGCAGCCGGGTAGCGGGGGCAGATACGCAGTATTTT
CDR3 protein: CASSRVAGADTQYF

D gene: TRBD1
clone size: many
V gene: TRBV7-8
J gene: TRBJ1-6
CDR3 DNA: TGTGCCAGCAGCCAAACCGGGACAGGGTATAATTCACCCCTCCACTTT
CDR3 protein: CASSQTGTGYNSPLHF

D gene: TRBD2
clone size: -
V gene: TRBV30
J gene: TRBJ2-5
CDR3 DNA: TGTGCCGGAGGCGCGGGAGCGTACCAAGAGACCCAGTACTTC
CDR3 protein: CAGGAGAYQETQYF

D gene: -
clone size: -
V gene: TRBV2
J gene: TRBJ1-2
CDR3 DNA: TGTGCCAGCAGAGAGTATGGCTACACCTTC
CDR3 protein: CASREYGYTF

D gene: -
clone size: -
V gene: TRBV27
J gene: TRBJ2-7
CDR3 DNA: TGTGCCAGCGGCCTAGGGGGGGGGTTCCCCTACGAGCAGTACTTC
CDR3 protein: CASGLGGGFPYEQYF

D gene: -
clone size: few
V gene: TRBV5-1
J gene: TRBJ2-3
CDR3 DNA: TGCGCCAGCAGCCCAGATATTAGCACAGATACGCAGTATTTT
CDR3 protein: CASSPDISTDTQYF

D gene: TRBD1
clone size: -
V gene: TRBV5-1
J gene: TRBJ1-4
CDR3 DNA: TGCGCCAGCAACAGGGGGCTAGGGGATGAAAAACTGTTTTTT
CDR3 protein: CASNRGLGDEKLFF

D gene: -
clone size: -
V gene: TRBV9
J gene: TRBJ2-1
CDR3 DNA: TGTGCCAGCAGCGGTCAACAGGGTAGCTCCTACAATGAGCAGTTCTTC
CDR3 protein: CASSGQQGSSYNEQFF

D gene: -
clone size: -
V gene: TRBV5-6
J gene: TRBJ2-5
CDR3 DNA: TGTGCCAGCAGTCGGGGGTCGCAAGAGACCCAGTACTTC
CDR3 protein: CASSRGSQETQYF

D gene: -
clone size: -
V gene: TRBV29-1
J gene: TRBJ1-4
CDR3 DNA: TGCAGCGGTCAGGACCCGGGGGAAAAACTGTTTTTT
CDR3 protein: CSGQDPGEKLFF

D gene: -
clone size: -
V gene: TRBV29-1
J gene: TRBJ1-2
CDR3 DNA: TGCAGCGTTGTTGGGGAGAATGGCTACACCTTC
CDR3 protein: CSVVGENGYTF

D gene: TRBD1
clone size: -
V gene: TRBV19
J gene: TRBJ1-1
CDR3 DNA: TGTGCCAGTAGGCCGACCCGGGACAGGGGTCACGGTGAAGCTTTCTTT
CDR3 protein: CASRPTRDRGHGEAFF

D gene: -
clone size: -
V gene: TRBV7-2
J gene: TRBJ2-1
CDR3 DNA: TGTGCCAGCAGCTTTCCCACAAGCAATGAGCAGTTCTTC
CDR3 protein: CASSFPTSNEQFF

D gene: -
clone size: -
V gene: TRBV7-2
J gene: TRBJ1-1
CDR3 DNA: TGTGCCAGCAGCATCAGGGGCCTGAGCACTGAAGCTTTCTTT
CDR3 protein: CASSIRGLSTEAFF

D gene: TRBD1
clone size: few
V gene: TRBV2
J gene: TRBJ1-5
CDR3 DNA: TGTGCCAGCAGTCGACAGGGGGCCGATCAGCCCCAGCATTTT
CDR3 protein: CASSRQGADQPQHF

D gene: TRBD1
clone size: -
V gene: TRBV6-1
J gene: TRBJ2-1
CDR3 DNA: TGTGCCAGCAGTTGGACAGGGGCGAAAAATGAGCAGTTCTTC
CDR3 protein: CASSWTGAKNEQFF

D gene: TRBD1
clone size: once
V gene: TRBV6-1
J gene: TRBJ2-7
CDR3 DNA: TGTGCCAGCAGTGAAGCGGGCTGGACAGGGGGCTACGAGCAGTACTTC
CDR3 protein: CASSEAGWTGGYEQYF

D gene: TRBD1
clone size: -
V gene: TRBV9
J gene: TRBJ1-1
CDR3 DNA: TGTGCCAGCAGCGCTGCGCCGGGACAGCAAGCTTTCTTT
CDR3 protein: CASSAAPGQQAFF

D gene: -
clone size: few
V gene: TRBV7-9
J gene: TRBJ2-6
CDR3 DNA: TGTGCCAGCAGCTTAGATGGTAGCCATAGTGGGGGGGCCAACGTCCTGACTTTC
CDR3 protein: CASSLDGSHSGGANVLTF

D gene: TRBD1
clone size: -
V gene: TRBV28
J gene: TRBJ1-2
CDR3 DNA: TGTGCCAGCAGTTTCCAGGACAGGAACTATGGCTACACCTTC
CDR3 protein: CASSFQDRNYGYTF

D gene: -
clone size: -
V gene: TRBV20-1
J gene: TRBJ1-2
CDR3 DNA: TGCAGTGCTAGAACGGGGTACGGCTACACCTTC
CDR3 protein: CSARTGYGYTF

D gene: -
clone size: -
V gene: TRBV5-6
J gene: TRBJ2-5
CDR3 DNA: TGTGCCAGCAGCTCTCGGTATAGCGGTAAACAAGAGACCCAGTACTTC
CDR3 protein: CASSSRYSGKQETQYF

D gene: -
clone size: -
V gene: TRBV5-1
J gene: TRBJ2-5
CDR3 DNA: TGCGCCAGCAGCTTGCGGAGGGTCCAAGAGACCCAGTACTTC
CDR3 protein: CASSLRRVQETQYF

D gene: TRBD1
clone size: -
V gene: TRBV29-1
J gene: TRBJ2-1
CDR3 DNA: TGCAGCGTTGAAGTCGGGACAGGCAGCTCCTACAATGAGCAGTTCTTC
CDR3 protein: CSVEVGTGSSYNEQFF

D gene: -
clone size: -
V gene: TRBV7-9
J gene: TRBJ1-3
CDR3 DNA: TGTGCCAGCAGCCCCGGGGGGGTCTCTGGAAACACCATATATTTT
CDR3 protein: CASSPGGVSGNTIYF

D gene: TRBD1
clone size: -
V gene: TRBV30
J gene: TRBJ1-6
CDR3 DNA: TGTGCCGGAAATGGACAGGGCATGAATTCACCCCTCCACTTT
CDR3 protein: CAGNGQGMNSPLHF

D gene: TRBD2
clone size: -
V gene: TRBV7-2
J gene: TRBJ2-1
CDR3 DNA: TGTGCCAGCAGCCCGATACTAGCGGGAGGGAGGAGTGAGCAGTTCTTC
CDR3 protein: CASSPILAGGRSEQFF

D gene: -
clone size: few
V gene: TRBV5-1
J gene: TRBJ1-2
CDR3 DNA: TGCGCCAGCAGCTTGGGGGGGGGCTATGGCTACACCTTC
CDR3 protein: CASSLGGGYGYTF

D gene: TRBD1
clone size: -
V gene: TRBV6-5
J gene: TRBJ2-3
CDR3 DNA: TGTGCCAGCAGTAAGGACAGGGGGGCTACGCAGTATTTT
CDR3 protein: CASSKDRGATQYF

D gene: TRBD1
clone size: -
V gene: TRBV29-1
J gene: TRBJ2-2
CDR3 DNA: TGCAGCGTTGAAGATCGAAGACAGGGGGTGGACACCGGGGAGCTGTTTTTT
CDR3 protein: CSVEDRRQGVDTGELFF

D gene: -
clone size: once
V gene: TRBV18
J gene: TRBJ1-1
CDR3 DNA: TGTGCCAGCTCACCATACACAGGGAGGAACACTGAAGCTTTCTTT
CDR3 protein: CASSPYTGRNTEAFF

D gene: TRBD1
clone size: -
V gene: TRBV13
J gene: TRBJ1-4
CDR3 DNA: TGTGCCAGCAGCTTGGCGGGACAGGGGAGCGAAAAACTGTTTTTT
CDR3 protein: CASSLAGQGSEKLFF

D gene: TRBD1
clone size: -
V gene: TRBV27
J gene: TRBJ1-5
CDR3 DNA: TGTGCCAGCAGTTTTGGAGGGGGCGAGGTCGGTCAGCCCCAGCATTTT
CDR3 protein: CASSFGGGEVGQPQHF

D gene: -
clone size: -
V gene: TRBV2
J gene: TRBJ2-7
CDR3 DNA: TGTGCCAGCAGTGAATTGTGGGGCCAGTACGAGCAGTACTTC
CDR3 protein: CASSELWGQYEQYF

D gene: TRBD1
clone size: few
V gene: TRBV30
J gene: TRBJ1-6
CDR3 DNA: TGTGCCTGGAGTCGCGGGACAGGAGAAAATTCACCCCTCCACTTT
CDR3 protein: CAWSRGTGENSPLHF

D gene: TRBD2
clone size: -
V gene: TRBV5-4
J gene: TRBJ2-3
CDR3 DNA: TGTGCCAGCAGCTTGAAAGCGGGACGCACAGATACGCAGTATTTT
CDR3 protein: CASSLKAGRTDTQYF

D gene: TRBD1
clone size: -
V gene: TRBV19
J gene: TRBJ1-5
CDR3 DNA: TGTGCCAGTAGCCGTAAGACAGGGTTGGATCAGCCCCAGCATTTT
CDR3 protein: CASSRKTGLDQPQHF

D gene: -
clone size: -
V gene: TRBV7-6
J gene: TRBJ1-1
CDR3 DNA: TGTGCCAGCAGCTACCCATCTCGGGGGACCACTGAAGCTTTCTTT
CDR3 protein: CASSYPSRGTTEAFF

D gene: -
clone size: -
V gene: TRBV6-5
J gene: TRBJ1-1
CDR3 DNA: TGTGCTACACTGCGGGGGCGCGGGTTAAGCTCTGAAGCTTTCTTT
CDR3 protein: CATLRGRGLSSEAFF

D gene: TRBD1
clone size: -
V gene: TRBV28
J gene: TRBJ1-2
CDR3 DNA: TGTGCCAGCAGTCCACAGGGGGCGGTAGGTGGCTATGGCTACACCTTC
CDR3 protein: CASSPQGAVGGYGYTF

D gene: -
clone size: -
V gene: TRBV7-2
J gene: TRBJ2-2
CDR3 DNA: TGTGCCAGCAGCTTTCGAGTGGAGGGGCTGTTTTTT
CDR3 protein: CASSFRVEGLFF

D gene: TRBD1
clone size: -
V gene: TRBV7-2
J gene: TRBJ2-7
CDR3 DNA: TGTGCCAGCAGCAGGGACAGGGTGCCTGAGCAGTACTTC
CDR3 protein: CASSRDRVPEQYF

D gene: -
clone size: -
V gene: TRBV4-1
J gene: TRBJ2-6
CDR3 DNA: TGCGCCAGCAGCCAAGTCGAGGGAACTGGGGCCAACGTCCTGACTTTC
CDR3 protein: CASSQVEGTGANVLTF

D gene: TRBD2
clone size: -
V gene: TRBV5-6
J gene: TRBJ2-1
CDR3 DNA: TGTGCCAGCAGCAGGGAGACTAGCGGGGTCTTCGACAATGAGCAGTTCTTC
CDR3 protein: CASSRETSGVFDNEQFF

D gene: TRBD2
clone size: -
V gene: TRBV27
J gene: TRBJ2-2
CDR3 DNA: TGTGCCAGCAGATTAGCGGGAGGGCTCACCGGGGAGCTGTTTTTT
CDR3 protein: CASRLAGGLTGELFF